The 8 T cell receptor beta chains presented below share a single source sample, sequenced in a study of blood T cells in healthy people across ages. A second PCR, run for about 7 to 11 cycles, used a sample-barcoded 5' primer plus a J-beta primer mix. MiXCR, run by TCRdb on the 5' RACE reads, gives a single entry per CDR3 protein. Among around 1,500,000 distinct CDR3 sequences listed, 25% to 30% were seen once. The material sequenced was blood. Receptors originate from a young woman in good health.

The rearrangement joins TRBV3-1 to TRBJ2-5, with a possible D match to TRBD2 (5 bases). V was trimmed by 3 bases and J by 5 bases, leaving 13 bases between them. The CDR3 is made up of 14 amino acids. CDR1 is LGHDT and CDR2 is YNNKEL in the germline V gene (reference sequence). The CDR3 DNA follows: TGTGCCAGCAGCCATATGAGGGTTATGGAGACCCAGTACTTC. It encodes CASSHMRVMETQYF.

This clonotype was detected only a few times. The V gene is TRBV19, the J gene TRBJ1-2, with D unresolved. V shed 5 bases and J shed 5 bases, with 9 bases lying between them. The germline CDR1 and CDR2 sequences are LNHDA and SQIVND (reference sequence). The CDR3 has 12 residues. CDR3 residues: CASSPAVYGYTF. The CDR3 DNA follows: TGTGCCAGTAGTCCGGCAGTATATGGCTACACCTTC.

This clonotype has a handful of counts. The genes are TRBV12-3 or TRBV12-4 and TRBJ1-1; no reliable D call. Deletions cut 7 bases from V and 3 bases from J, with 12 bases between. This CDR3 has 13 amino acids. The CDR3 sequence is CASKFSRDTEAFF. Here the CDR3 DNA reads TGTGCCAGCAAGTTTAGTAGGGACACTGAAGCTTTCTTT.

V gene TRBV14 combines with J gene TRBJ1-3, with unresolved D. Looked up from germline, CDR1 is SGHDN and CDR2 is FVKESK. The ends were cut back, 0 bases at V and 0 bases at J, with 9 bases in the middle. CDR3 size: 16 residues. DNA of the CDR3: TGTGCCAGCAGCCAAGATCTTCTGCGCTCTGGAAACACCATATATTTT. Its translation: CASSQDLLRSGNTIYF.

This rearrangement joins TRBV20-1 to TRBJ2-3, with TRBD2 matching over 12 bases. CDR1 is DFQATT and CDR2 is SNEGSKA in the germline V gene (reference sequence). CDR3 size: 14 residues. With V trimmed by 8 bases and J by 5 bases, 8 bases remained unmatched. CDR3 loop: CSKRLAGGGDTQYF. Written as DNA, the CDR3 is TGCAGTAAGCGCCTAGCGGGGGGGGGAGATACGCAGTATTTT.

J is TRBJ2-5 and V is TRBV5-6, with D uncertain. There are 12 residues in the CDR3. Trimming took off 0 bases at V and 11 bases at J, with 11 bases between the two ends. Germline CDR1 reads SGHDT; CDR2 reads YYEEEE. CDR3 loop: CASSLVVTEQYF. Here the CDR3 DNA reads TGTGCCAGCAGCTTGGTAGTCACGGAGCAGTACTTC. The full variable domain, with the rest looked up from reference TRBV5-6 and TRBJ2-5, is DAGVTQSPTHLIKTRGQQVTLRCSPKSGHDTVSWYQQALGQGPQFIFQYYEEEERQRGNFPDRFSGHQFPNYSSELNVNALLLGDSALYLCASSLVVTEQYFGPGTRLLVL.

The chain couples TRBV20-1 to TRBJ2-3; D tentatively fits TRBD1 or TRBD2 (6 bases each). Germline V gene lookup returns CDR1 DFQATT and CDR2 SNEGSKA (reference sequence). V shed 6 bases and J shed 4 bases, with 17 bases lying between them. This CDR3 has 14 residues. The CDR3 DNA sequence: TGCAGTGCCGGGGGCTTACTTACCCCAGATACGCAGTATTTT. Residues: CSAGGLLTPDTQYF.

The J gene is TRBJ2-7, the V gene TRBV20-1; TRBD1 is a possible D gene (5 bases). CDR3 length equals 17 residues. Germline-derived CDR1 and CDR2 are DFQATT and SNEGSKA (reference sequence). The V gene lost 0 bases and the J gene lost 5 bases, with 23 bases spanning the gap. The CDR3: CSARDRAGQLTFHEQYF. In nucleotides, the CDR3 is TGCAGTGCTAGAGATCGAGCAGGACAACTAACCTTCCACGAGCAGTACTTC.